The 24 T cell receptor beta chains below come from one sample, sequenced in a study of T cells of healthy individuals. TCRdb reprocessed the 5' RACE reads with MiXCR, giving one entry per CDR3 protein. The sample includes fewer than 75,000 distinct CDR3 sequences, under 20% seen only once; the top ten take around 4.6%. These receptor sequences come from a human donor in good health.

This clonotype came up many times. The CDR3 nucleotides read TGCAGTGCTAGTTTGGCAGCGCGGGGCACCGGGGAGCTGTTTTTT. Its translation is CSASLAARGTGELFF. The rearrangement joins TRBV20-1 to TRBJ2-2, with D possibly being TRBD2 (6 bases). Trimming stripped 3 bases from V and 4 bases from J, with 15 bases between. This CDR3 region has 15 residues. The germline V gene has CDR1 DFQATT and CDR2 SNEGSKA (reference sequence).

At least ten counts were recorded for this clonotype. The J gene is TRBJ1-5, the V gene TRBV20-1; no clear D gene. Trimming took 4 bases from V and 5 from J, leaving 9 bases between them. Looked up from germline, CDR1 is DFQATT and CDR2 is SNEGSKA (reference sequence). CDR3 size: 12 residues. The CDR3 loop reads CSAMGSHQPQHF. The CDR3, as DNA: TGCAGTGCTATGGGTTCCCATCAGCCCCAGCATTTT.

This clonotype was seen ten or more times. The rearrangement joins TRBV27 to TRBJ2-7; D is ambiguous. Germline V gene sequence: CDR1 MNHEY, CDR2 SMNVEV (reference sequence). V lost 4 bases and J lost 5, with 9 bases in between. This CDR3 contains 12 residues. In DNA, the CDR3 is TGTGCCAGCAGTTCGCTCTTCCACGAGCAGTACTTC. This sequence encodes CASSSLFHEQYF.

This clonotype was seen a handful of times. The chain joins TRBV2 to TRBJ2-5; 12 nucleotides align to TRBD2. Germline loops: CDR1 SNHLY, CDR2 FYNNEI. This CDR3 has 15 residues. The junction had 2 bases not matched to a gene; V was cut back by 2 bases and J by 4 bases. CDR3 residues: CASSEQTSGGETQYF. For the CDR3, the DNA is TGTGCCAGCAGTGAACAGACTAGCGGGGGAGAGACCCAGTACTTC.

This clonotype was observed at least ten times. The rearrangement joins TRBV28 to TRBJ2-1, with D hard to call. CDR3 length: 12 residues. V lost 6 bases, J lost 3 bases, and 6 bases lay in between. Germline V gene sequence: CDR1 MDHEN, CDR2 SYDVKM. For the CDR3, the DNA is TGTGCCAGCAGGACCCTCTACAATGAGCAGTTCTTC. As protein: CASRTLYNEQFF. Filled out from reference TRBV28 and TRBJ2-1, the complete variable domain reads DVKVTQSSRYLVKRTGEKVFLECVQDMDHENMFWYRQDPGLGLRLIYFSYDVKMKEKGDIPEGYSVSREKKERFSLILESASTNQTSMYLCASRTLYNEQFFGPGTRLTVL.

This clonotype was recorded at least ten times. The DNA for the CDR3 is TGTGCCAGCAGCAGCTACCCGGGGCCCTACGAGCAGTACTTC. This codes for CASSSYPGPYEQYF. The chain couples TRBV5-5 to TRBJ2-7, with D perhaps given as TRBD1 or TRBD2 (5 bases each). This CDR3 comprises 14 residues. Germline loops: CDR1 SGHKS, CDR2 YYEKEE (reference sequence). Trimming stripped 4 bases from V and 2 bases from J, with 13 bases between.

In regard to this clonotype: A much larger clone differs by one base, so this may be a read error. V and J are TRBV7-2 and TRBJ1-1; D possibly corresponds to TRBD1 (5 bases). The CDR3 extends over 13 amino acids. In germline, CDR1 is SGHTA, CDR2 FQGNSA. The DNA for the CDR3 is TGTTCCAGCAGCTTTGGGAAGGGGACTGAAGCTTTCTTT. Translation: CSSSFGKGTEAFF.

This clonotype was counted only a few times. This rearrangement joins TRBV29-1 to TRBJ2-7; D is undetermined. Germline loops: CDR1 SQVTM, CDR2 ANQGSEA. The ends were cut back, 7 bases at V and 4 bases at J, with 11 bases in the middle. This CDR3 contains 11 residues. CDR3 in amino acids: CSARGRYEQYF. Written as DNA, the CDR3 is TGCAGCGCTCGCGGAAGGTACGAGCAGTACTTC.

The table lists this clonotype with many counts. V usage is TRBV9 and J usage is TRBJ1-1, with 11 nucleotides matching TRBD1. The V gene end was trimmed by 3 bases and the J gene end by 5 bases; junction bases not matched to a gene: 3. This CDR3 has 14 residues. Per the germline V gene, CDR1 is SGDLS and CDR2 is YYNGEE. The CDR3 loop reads CASSEGTGGTEAFF. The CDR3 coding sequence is TGTGCCAGCAGCGAAGGGACAGGGGGGACTGAAGCTTTCTTT.

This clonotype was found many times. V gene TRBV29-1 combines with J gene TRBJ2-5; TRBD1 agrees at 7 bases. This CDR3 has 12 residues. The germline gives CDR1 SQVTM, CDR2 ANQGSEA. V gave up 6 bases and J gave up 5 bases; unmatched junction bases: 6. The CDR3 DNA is TGCAGCGTACAGGGGTTTGTTGAGACCCAGTACTTC. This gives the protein CSVQGFVETQYF.

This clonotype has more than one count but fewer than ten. The DNA of the CDR3 is TGTGCCAGCAGGGAGACCCAGGGGTATTTGAGGTCGTTACTCACTGAAGCTTTCTTT. Its protein is CASRETQGYLRSLLTEAFF. V and J are TRBV3-1 and TRBJ1-1; D is possibly TRBD1 (6 bases). Germline CDR1 is LGHDT and CDR2 is YNNKEL (reference sequence). Trimming took 6 bases from V and 4 from J, leaving 30 bases between them. The CDR3 runs 19 residues.

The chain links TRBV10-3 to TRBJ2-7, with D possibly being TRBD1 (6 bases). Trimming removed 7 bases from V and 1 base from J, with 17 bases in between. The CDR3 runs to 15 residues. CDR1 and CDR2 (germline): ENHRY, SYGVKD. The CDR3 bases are TGTGCCATCAACCCGGGCAGGGGCATTTCCTACGAGCAGTACTTC. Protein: CAINPGRGISYEQYF.

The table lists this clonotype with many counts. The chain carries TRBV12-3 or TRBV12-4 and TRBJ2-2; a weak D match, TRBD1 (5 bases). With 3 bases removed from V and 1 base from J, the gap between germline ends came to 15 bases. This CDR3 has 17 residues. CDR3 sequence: CASSFNPRAKNTGELFF. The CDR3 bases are TGTGCCAGCAGTTTTAATCCCAGGGCTAAGAACACCGGGGAGCTGTTTTTT.

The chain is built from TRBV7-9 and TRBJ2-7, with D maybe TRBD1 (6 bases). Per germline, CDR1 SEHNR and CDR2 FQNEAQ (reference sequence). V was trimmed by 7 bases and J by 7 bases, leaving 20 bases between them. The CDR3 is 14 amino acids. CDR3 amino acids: CASTVGTGRSEQYF. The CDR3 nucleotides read TGTGCCAGCACCGTCGGCACAGGGAGATCTGAGCAGTACTTC.

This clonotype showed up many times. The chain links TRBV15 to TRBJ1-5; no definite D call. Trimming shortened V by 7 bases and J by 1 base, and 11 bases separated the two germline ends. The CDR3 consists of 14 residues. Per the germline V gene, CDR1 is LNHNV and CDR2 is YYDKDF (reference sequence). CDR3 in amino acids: CATKRAGSNQPQHF. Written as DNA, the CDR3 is TGTGCCACCAAGAGAGCCGGGAGCAATCAGCCCCAGCATTTT.

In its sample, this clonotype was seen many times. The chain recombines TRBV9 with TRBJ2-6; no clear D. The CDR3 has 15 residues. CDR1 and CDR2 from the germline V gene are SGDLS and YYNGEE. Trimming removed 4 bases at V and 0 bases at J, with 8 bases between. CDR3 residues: CASSLRTSGANVLTF. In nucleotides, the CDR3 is TGTGCCAGCAGCCTCAGGACCTCTGGGGCCAACGTCCTGACTTTC.

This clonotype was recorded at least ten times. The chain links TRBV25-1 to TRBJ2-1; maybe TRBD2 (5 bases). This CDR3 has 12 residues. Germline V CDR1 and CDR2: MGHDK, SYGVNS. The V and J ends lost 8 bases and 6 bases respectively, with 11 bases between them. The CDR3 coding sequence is TGTGCCAGCTCGTCGGGGTTCAATGAGCAGTTCTTC. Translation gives CASSSGFNEQFF.

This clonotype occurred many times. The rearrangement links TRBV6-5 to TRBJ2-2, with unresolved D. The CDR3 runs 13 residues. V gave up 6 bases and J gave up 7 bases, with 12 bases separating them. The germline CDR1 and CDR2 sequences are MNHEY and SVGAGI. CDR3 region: CASRSTPGGELFF. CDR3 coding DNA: TGTGCCAGCAGGTCAACCCCCGGCGGGGAGCTGTTTTTT.

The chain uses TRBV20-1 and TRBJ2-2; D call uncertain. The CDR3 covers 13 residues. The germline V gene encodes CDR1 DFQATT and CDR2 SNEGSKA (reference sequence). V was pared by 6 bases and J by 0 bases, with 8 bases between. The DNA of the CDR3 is TGCAGTGCGCCGCAGACGAACACCGGGGAGCTGTTTTTT. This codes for CSAPQTNTGELFF.

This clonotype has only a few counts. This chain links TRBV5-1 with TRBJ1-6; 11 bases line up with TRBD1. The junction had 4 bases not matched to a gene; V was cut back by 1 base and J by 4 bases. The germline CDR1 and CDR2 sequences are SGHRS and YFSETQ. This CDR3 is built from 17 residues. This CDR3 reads CASSLTGQGVYNSPLHF. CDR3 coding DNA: TGCGCCAGCAGCTTGACGGGACAGGGGGTTTATAATTCACCCCTCCACTTT.

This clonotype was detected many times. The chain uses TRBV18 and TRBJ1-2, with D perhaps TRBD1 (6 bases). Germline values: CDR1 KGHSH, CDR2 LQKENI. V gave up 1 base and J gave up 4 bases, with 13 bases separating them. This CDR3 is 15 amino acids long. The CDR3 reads CASSPRLGGFYGYTF. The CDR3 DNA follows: TGTGCCAGCTCACCACGGTTGGGGGGCTTCTATGGCTACACCTTC.

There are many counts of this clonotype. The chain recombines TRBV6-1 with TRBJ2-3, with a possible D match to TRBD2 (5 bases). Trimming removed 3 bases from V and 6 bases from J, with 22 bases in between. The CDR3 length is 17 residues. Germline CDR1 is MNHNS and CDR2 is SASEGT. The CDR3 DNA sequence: TGTGCCAGCAGTGACGTATTTACCGGGGAGTTTGACGATACGCAGTATTTT. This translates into CASSDVFTGEFDDTQYF.

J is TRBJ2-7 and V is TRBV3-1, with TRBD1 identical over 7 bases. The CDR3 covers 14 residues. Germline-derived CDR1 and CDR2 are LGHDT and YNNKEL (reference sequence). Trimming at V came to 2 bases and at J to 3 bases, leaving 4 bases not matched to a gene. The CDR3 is CASSQTGANYEQYF. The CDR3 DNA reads TGTGCCAGCAGCCAAACAGGGGCCAACTACGAGCAGTACTTC.

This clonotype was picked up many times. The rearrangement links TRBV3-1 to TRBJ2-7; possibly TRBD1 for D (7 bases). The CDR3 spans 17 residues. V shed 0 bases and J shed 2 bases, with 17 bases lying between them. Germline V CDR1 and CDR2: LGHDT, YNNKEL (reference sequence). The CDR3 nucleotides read TGTGCCAGCAGCCAAGATCTCTTCAGGGGGAGGACCTACGAGCAGTACTTC. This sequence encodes CASSQDLFRGRTYEQYF.